The T cell receptor beta chain described here comes from a study of vaccination effects on CD4 cells after COVID-19. Overall study results and limits: Few convalescent patients were studied, and early post-infection samples were lacking.

TCRdb's copy holds only in-frame clones and misses some; the assay was immunoSEQ multiplex PCR. The sample has 65,000 or so clones, around 76% seen once. With respect to this clone: Its antigen is unknown.

Under the ViraFEST assay, PBMC were stimulated with viral peptide pools so that antigen-specific CD4+ T cells expanded. Sequencing was performed afterwards. Scientists isolated CD4+ T cells after an approximately 10-day culture period ended. Recipients of the vaccine had no prior SARS-CoV-2 infection and negative nucleocapsid antibodies. Each culture had half its medium swapped for IL-2 medium on days 3 and 7. Germline V gives CDR1 MNHEY, CDR2 SVGAGI. Trimming removed 8 bases at V and 1 base at J, with 11 bases between. The CDR3 is made up of 13 amino acids. The material sequenced was CD4+ T cells from PBMCs cultured with HCoV-NL63 spike peptides, taken before COVID-19 vaccination. The sequence was obtained from a human donor who received a COVID-19 vaccine. The genes are TRBV6-5 and TRBJ1-2; D might be TRBD1 (6 bases). This CDR3 is CASRLDSNYGYTF. DNA for the CDR3: TGTGCCAGCCGATTGGACAGTAACTATGGCTACACCTTC.